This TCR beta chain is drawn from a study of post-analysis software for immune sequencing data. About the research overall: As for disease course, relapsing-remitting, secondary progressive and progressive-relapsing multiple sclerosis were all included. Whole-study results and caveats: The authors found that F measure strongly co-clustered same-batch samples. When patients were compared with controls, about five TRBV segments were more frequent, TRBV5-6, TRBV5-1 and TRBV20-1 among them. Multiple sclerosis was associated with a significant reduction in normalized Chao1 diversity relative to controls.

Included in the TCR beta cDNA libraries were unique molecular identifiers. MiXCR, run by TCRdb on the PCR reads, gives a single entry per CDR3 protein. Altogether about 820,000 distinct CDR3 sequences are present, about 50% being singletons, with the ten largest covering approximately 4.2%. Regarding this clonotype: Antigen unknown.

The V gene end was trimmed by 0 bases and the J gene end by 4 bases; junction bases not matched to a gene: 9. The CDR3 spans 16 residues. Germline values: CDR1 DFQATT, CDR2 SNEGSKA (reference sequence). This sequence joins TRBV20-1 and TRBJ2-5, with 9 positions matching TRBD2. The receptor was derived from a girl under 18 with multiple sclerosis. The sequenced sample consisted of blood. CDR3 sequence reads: CSARDPWTSDPETQYF. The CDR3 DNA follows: TGCAGTGCTAGAGATCCGTGGACTAGCGACCCAGAGACCCAGTACTTC.